The 22 T cell receptor beta chains below all came from one sample that was sequenced in a study of blood T cell repertoires in COVID-19. The repertoire was sequenced with immunoSEQ multiplex PCR; TCRdb's copy has only in-frame clones and lacks some. The repertoire includes approximately 150,000 clones, about 80% of them detected once, and 9.5% to 13% sits in the top ten. Material for sequencing was peripheral blood. Receptors were obtained from a man between 65 and 85 years old with active or convalescent COVID-19.

The V and J genes are TRBV9 and TRBJ2-1; a weak D match, TRBD2 (6 bases). The V and J ends lost 3 bases and 1 base respectively, with 11 bases between them. CDR1 and CDR2 from the germline V gene are SGDLS and YYNGEE. This CDR3 has 15 amino acids. CDR3: CASSGSGTSYNEQFF. As DNA, the CDR3 is TGTGCCAGCAGCGGTAGCGGAACTTCCTACAATGAGCAGTTCTTC.

The CDR3 DNA reads as TGTGCCAGCAGCCAACAGGGGGCCAATGGCTACACCTTC. Its translation: CASSQQGANGYTF. The chain employs TRBV6-2 or TRBV6-3 and TRBJ1-2; 9 bases line up with TRBD1. Germline CDR1 reads MNHEY; CDR2 reads SVGEGT. J lost 6 bases, V lost 6 bases, and 5 bases had no gene match. This CDR3 has 13 amino acids.

The J gene is TRBJ1-4, the V gene TRBV7-2, with a weak D call TRBD1 (5 bases). Trimming removed 0 bases from V and 5 bases from J, with 16 bases in between. This CDR3 is 17 amino acids long. Germline V gene sequence: CDR1 SGHTA, CDR2 FQGNSA. The CDR3 sequence is CASSLAGVARSNEKLFF. The CDR3 DNA reads TGTGCCAGCAGCTTAGCAGGGGTGGCACGCTCAAATGAAAAACTGTTTTTT.

The chain joins TRBV5-4 to TRBJ1-1; no clear D gene. The CDR3 contains 14 residues. V lost 5 bases and J 4 bases, leaving 15 bases between the germline ends. Germline values: CDR1 SGHNT, CDR2 YYREEE (reference sequence). This chain's CDR3 is CASRAGGGSTEAFF. The DNA of the CDR3 is TGTGCCAGCAGGGCGGGCGGTGGGAGCACTGAAGCTTTCTTT.

CDR3 in amino acids: CSVVSGINYGYTF. In DNA, the CDR3 is TGCAGCGTTGTGTCAGGGATTAACTATGGCTACACCTTC. The V and J genes are TRBV29-1 and TRBJ1-2, with D maybe TRBD1 (5 bases). V gave up 4 bases and J gave up 1 base, with 10 bases separating them. The CDR3 sequence is 13 residues long. Germline lookup yields CDR1 SQVTM and CDR2 ANQGSEA.

The rearrangement joins TRBV15 to TRBJ1-5; D gene ambiguous. The CDR3 covers 13 residues. V was trimmed by 5 bases and J by 4 bases, leaving 9 bases between them. Looked up from germline, CDR1 is LNHNV and CDR2 is YYDKDF (reference sequence). CDR3 region: CATSGRGNQPQHF. CDR3 DNA: TGTGCCACCAGCGGCCGAGGTAATCAGCCCCAGCATTTT.

This clone was seen more than once but under ten times. The chain has TRBV7-3 and TRBJ2-1; TRBD2 agrees at 13 bases. V trimming: 5 bases; J trimming: 10 bases; junction bases outside the gene matches: 8. CDR1 is SGHTA, CDR2 FQGTGA, per germline. This CDR3 comprises 15 residues. The CDR3 nucleotides read TGTGCCAGCAGCCCCGGGACTAGCGGGATTGGGGAGCAGTTCTTC. Its protein product is CASSPGTSGIGEQFF.

This chain links TRBV9 with TRBJ2-1, with D maybe TRBD2 (7 bases). The CDR3 covers 17 residues. Germline CDR1 reads SGDLS; CDR2 reads YYNGEE. V lost 3 bases, J lost 0 bases, and 16 bases lay in between. The DNA for the CDR3 is TGTGCCAGCAGCGGGATAGGAAGGGGGGGCTCCTACAATGAGCAGTTCTTC. As protein: CASSGIGRGGSYNEQFF.

V is TRBV5-4 and J is TRBJ2-7; D not resolved. This CDR3 region has 12 residues. Germline V gene data show CDR1 as SGHNT and CDR2 as YYREEE (reference sequence). V was shortened by 5 bases and J by 8 bases, with 14 bases between the two germline ends. The CDR3 here is CASSSPPMQQYF. The CDR3 coding sequence is TGTGCCAGCAGTAGTCCTCCTATGCAGCAGTACTTC.

The V and J genes are TRBV7-2 and TRBJ2-1; D uncertain. V lost 5 bases to trimming and J lost 0 bases, with 5 bases between them. CDR3 size: 13 residues. CDR1 SGHTA and CDR2 FQGNSA come from the germline V gene. CDR3 DNA sequence: TGTGCCAGCAGCATGAGCTCCTACAATGAGCAGTTCTTC. The encoded protein is CASSMSSYNEQFF.

This clone was seen only a few times. The V call is TRBV19, the J call TRBJ2-5, with 7 bases identical to TRBD2. Germline V CDR1 and CDR2: LNHDA, SQIVND (reference sequence). V dropped 3 bases and J dropped 5; count of bases not matched to a gene: 12. The CDR3 covers 16 residues. CDR3 nucleotide sequence: TGTGCCAGTAGTATCGGTCGGGGGGTCCCCGGCGAGACCCAGTACTTC. Its translation is CASSIGRGVPGETQYF.

The sample holds one count of this clone. The rearrangement links TRBV10-1 to TRBJ2-1; the D gene is possibly TRBD1 (6 bases). Germline lookup yields CDR1 WNHNN and CDR2 SYGVQD (reference sequence). The ends were cut back, 6 bases at V and 4 bases at J, with 16 bases in the middle. This CDR3 is 15 amino acids long. The CDR3 nucleotides are TGCGCCAGCAGACCCGACAGGAAGGGGTACAATGAGCAGTTCTTC. Protein product: CASRPDRKGYNEQFF.

V and J are TRBV5-1 and TRBJ1-2, with a tentative D call TRBD1 (6 bases). V was pared by 0 bases and J by 3 bases, with 9 bases between. CDR3 length: 14 amino acids. Germline CDR1 reads SGHRS; CDR2 reads YFSETQ. CDR3 sequence: CASSLGSGDYGYTF. In DNA, the CDR3 is TGCGCCAGCAGCTTGGGTTCAGGGGACTATGGCTACACCTTC.

The chain couples TRBV6-5 to TRBJ1-5; D may be TRBD1 (6 bases). CDR1 and CDR2 (germline): MNHEY, SVGAGI. The CDR3 runs to 13 residues. V lost 5 bases to trimming and J lost 4 bases, with 9 bases between them. DNA for the CDR3: TGTGCCAGCAGTAAGGACAGAAATCAGCCCCAGCATTTT. Amino acids: CASSKDRNQPQHF.

The chain combines TRBV19 with TRBJ1-2, with D perhaps TRBD1 (5 bases). V was clipped by 7 bases and J by 5 bases, with 14 bases between them. Germline V gene sequence: CDR1 LNHDA, CDR2 SQIVND (reference sequence). The CDR3 covers 13 residues. The CDR3 loop is CASNLLQGYGYTF. DNA for the CDR3: TGTGCCAGTAATCTCCTCCAGGGTTATGGCTACACCTTC. Combining the CDR3 with reference TRBV19 and TRBJ1-2 gives the whole variable domain DGGITQSPKYLFRKEGQNVTLSCEQNLNHDAMYWYRQDPGQGLRLIYYSQIVNDFQKGDIAEGYSVSREKKESFPLTVTSAQKNPTAFYLCASNLLQGYGYTFGSGTRLTVV.

J is TRBJ1-5 and V is TRBV15; 10 nucleotides agree with TRBD1. Unmatched junction bases numbered 8, after V lost 3 bases and J lost 6 bases. Germline V gene sequence: CDR1 LNHNV, CDR2 YYDKDF (reference sequence). The CDR3 spans 16 residues. This CDR3 reads CATSSHGTGVAQPQHF. The CDR3 region has the DNA TGTGCCACCAGCAGCCATGGGACAGGGGTGGCTCAGCCCCAGCATTTT.

This chain connects TRBV5-1 to TRBJ1-1; tentative D call: TRBD1 (5 bases). Germline CDR1 reads SGHRS; CDR2 reads YFSETQ. CDR3 length: 14 amino acids. The V end lost 4 bases, the J end lost 1 base, and 11 bases lay between the germline ends. The DNA for the CDR3 is TGCGCCAGCAGCCTTGACGGGGGGAACACTGAAGCTTTCTTT. Translation gives CASSLDGGNTEAFF.

The gene calls are TRBV19 and TRBJ1-2, with 7 bases aligning to TRBD1. J gave up 5 bases and V 0 bases, and 15 bases lay outside the gene matches. This CDR3 contains 18 residues. Looked up from germline, CDR1 is LNHDA and CDR2 is SQIVND (reference sequence). This CDR3 reads CASSIDGDSYDSLYGYTF. In nucleotides, the CDR3 is TGTGCCAGTAGTATAGATGGGGACAGCTACGACTCACTTTATGGCTACACCTTC. Full variable domain (remainder filled in from reference TRBV19 and TRBJ1-2): DGGITQSPKYLFRKEGQNVTLSCEQNLNHDAMYWYRQDPGQGLRLIYYSQIVNDFQKGDIAEGYSVSREKKESFPLTVTSAQKNPTAFYLCASSIDGDSYDSLYGYTFGSGTRLTVV.

The rearrangement uses TRBV6-5 and TRBJ2-4; 9 positions match TRBD1. Germline assignment: CDR1 MNHEY and CDR2 SVGAGI. The CDR3 spans 13 residues. Trimming cost V 10 bases and J 7 bases; bases outside gene matches: 8. The CDR3 DNA is TGTGCCACGACTTCCGGGACAGGGAACATTCAGTACTTC. It specifies CATTSGTGNIQYF.

The chain joins TRBV19 to TRBJ2-7; 8 bases map to TRBD1. With 6 bases clipped from V and 7 bases from J, the junction kept 14 bases outside the gene matches. The CDR3 runs 15 residues. Germline values: CDR1 LNHDA, CDR2 SQIVND (reference sequence). The CDR3 DNA reads TGTGCCAGTAGCCGACAAGGACAGGGAACGGGGGAGCAGTACTTC. It yields the protein CASSRQGQGTGEQYF.

The chain recombines TRBV27 with TRBJ1-1; D remains ambiguous. The CDR3 covers 16 residues. V lost 5 bases and J 0 bases, leaving 16 bases between the germline ends. Germline V lookup: CDR1 MNHEY, CDR2 SMNVEV (reference sequence). The CDR3 spells CASSLNRHGLNTEAFF. For the CDR3, the DNA is TGTGCCAGCAGTCTCAATCGACACGGATTGAACACTGAAGCTTTCTTT.

The chain uses TRBV12-3 or TRBV12-4 and TRBJ2-3; the D gene is possibly TRBD2 (6 bases). Trimming stripped 3 bases from V and 14 bases from J, with 12 bases between. CDR3 length: 11 amino acids. This chain's CDR3 is CASSLEGPPYF. The CDR3 DNA follows: TGTGCCAGCAGTTTGGAGGGTCCCCCGTATTTT.